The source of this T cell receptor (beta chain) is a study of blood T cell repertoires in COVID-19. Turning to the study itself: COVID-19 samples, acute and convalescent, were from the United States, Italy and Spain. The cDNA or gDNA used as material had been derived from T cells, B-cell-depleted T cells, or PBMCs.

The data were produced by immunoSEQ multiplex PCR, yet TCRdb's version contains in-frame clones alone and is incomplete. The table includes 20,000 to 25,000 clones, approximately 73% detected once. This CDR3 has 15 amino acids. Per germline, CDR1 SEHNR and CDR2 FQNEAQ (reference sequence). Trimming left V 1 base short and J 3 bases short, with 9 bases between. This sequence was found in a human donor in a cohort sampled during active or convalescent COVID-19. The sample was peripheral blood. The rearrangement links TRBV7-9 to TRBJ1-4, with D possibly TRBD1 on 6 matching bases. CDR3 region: CASSLVEGANEKLFF. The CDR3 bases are TGTGCCAGCAGCTTAGTTGAGGGGGCTAATGAAAAACTGTTTTTT.